The entry below gives a single T cell receptor beta chain sequence along with its context. The sample belongs to a study of CD8+ T cells in alopecia areata. The germline CDR1 and CDR2 sequences are SGHDT and YYEEEE. V gave up 0 bases and J gave up 3 bases; unmatched junction bases: 13. This CDR3 comprises 18 residues. RNA was extracted and reverse transcribed into cDNA as the sequencing template. Sequenced by immunoSEQ multiplex PCR; TCRdb stores in-frame clones only, minus some. The table has tens of thousands of clones, roughly 61% seen once. The chain links TRBV5-6 to TRBJ1-2, with 8 bases fitting TRBD1. The sequencing used CD8+ T cells sorted from blood, collected at week 0. The receptor was isolated from a human donor with alopecia areata. The CDR3 DNA reads as TGTGCCAGCAGCTTGGCGCGGGCAGGGGGCGCAGATTACTATGGCTACACCTTC. As protein: CASSLARAGGADYYGYTF. Variable domain in full (rest from reference TRBV5-6 and TRBJ1-2): DAGVTQSPTHLIKTRGQQVTLRCSPKSGHDTVSWYQQALGQGPQFIFQYYEEEERQRGNFPDRFSGHQFPNYSSELNVNALLLGDSALYLCASSLARAGGADYYGYTFGSGTRLTVV.